The present entry profiles one T cell receptor beta chain with its context. This entry comes from a study of control samples from healthy donors and cancer patients. TCRdb keeps only in-frame clones here, not all; method: immunoSEQ multiplex PCR. The top ten hold around 14% of the sample, which has about 110,000 clones, 83% seen once. V was clipped by 3 bases and J by 8 bases, with 10 bases between them. Germline loops: CDR1 MNHEY, CDR2 SMNVEV (reference sequence). The CDR3 totals 13 residues. The clonotype comes from a woman between 50 and 59 years old in good health. This chain joins TRBV27 and TRBJ1-4, with no clear D. Sequencing was carried out using blood. The CDR3 loop reads CASSFSPGEKLFF. Here the CDR3 DNA reads TGTGCCAGCAGTTTTTCCCCCGGAGAAAAACTGTTTTTT. Together with reference TRBV27 and TRBJ1-4, the CDR3 gives the full variable domain: EAQVTQNPRYLITVTGKKLTVTCSQNMNHEYMSWYRQDPGLGLRQIYYSMNVEVTDKGDVPEGYKVSRKEKRNFPLILESPSPNQTSLYFCASSFSPGEKLFFGSGTQLSVL.